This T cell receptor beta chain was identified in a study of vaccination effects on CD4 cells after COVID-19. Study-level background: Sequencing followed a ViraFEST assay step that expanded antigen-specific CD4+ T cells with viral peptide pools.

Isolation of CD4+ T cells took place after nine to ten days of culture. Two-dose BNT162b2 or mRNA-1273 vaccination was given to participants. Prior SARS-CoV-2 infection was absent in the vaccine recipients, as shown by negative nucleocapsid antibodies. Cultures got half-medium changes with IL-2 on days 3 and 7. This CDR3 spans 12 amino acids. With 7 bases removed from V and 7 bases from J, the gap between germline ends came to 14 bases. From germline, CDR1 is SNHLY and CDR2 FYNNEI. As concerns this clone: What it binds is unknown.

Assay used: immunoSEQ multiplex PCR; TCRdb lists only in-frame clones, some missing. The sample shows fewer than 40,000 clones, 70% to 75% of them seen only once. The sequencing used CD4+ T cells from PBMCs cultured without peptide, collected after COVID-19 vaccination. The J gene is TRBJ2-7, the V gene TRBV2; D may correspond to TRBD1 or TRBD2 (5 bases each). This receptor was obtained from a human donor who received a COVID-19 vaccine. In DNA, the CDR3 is TGTGCCAGCATAGGGGAGACGGGGGAGCAGTACTTC. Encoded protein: CASIGETGEQYF.